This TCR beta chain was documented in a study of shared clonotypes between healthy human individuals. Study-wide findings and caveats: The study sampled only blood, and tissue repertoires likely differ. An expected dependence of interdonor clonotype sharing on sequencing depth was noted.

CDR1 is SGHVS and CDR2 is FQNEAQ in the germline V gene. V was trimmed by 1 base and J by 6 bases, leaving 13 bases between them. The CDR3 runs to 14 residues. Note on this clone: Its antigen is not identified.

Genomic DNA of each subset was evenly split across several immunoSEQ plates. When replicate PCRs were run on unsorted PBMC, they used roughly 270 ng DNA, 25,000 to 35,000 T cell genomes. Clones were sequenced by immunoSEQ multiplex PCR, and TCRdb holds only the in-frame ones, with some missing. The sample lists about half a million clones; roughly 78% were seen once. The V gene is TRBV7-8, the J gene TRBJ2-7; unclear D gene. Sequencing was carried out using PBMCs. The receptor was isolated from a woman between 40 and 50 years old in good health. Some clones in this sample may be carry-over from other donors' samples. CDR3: CASSLGGSTVEQYF. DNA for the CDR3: TGTGCCAGCAGCTTAGGCGGTAGCACCGTCGAGCAGTACTTC.